This T cell receptor (beta chain) came from a study of T cells expressing NK-cell markers. Using the 5' RACE reads, TCRdb records one entry per CDR3 protein without DNA. The table lists a few hundred thousand distinct CDR3 sequences, with around 0.42% in the top ten. The CDR3 totals 16 residues. Sequenced input: blood T cells: a sorted CD56 or NKG2C T cell subset, CD4+ or CD8+ T cells, or bulk PBMC T cells (not recorded which). This chain uses TRBV21-1 with TRBJ2-2; TCRdb's D call of TRBD2 is untestable without DNA. TRBV21-1 is a known pseudogene. This receptor was taken from a man younger than 35 in good health. The CDR3 is CASSGLAGTNTGELFF.